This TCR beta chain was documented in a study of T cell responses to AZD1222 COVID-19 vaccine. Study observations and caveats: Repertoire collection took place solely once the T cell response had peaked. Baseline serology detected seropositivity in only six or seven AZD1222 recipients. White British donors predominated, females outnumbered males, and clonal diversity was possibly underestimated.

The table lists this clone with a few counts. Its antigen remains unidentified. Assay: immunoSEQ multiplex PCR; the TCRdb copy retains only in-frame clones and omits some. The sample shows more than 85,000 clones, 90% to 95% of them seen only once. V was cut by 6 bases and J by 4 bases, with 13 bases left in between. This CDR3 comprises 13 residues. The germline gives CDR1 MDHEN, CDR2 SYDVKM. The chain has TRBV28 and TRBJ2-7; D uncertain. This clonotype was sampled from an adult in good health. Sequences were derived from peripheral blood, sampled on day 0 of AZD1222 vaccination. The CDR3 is CASRPATAYEQYF. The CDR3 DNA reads TGTGCCAGCAGACCCGCGACCGCTTACGAGCAGTACTTC.